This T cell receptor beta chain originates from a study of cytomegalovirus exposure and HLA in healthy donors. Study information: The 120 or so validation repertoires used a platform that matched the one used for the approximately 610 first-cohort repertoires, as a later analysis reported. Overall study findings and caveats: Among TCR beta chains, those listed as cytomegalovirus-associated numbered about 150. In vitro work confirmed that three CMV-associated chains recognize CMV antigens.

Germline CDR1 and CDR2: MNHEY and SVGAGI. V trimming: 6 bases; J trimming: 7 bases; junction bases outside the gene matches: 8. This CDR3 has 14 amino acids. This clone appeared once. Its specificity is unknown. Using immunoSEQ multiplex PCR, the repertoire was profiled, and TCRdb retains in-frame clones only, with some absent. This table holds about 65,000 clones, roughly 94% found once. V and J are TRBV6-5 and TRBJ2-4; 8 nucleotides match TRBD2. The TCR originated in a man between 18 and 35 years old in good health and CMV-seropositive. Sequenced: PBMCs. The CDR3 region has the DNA TGTGCCAGCAGACTCGGGACTAGTTTTAACATTCAGTACTTC. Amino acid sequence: CASRLGTSFNIQYF.